These 26 T cell receptor beta chains share one sample of origin, sequenced in a study of T cells after yellow fever vaccination. TCRdb itself ran the 5' RACE reads through MiXCR, one entry per CDR3 protein. The repertoire consists of more than 300,000 distinct CDR3 sequences, with around 10% occurring once and the leading ten covering 3% to 4%. This specimen was CD4+ T cells sorted from PBMCs, taken 45 days after the yellow fever booster vaccination. These receptors originate from a man younger than 30 who received the YFV17D yellow fever vaccine.

The chain links TRBV7-9 to TRBJ2-5; D not certain. The CDR3 contains 14 residues. Trimming stripped 0 bases from V and 5 bases from J, with 10 bases between. Germline assignment: CDR1 SEHNR and CDR2 FQNEAQ (reference sequence). The CDR3 protein is CASSLAAHRETQYF. The CDR3 DNA sequence: TGTGCCAGCAGCTTAGCGGCCCACCGGGAGACCCAGTACTTC.

The chain couples TRBV18 to TRBJ2-5, with 7 bases identical to TRBD1. The CDR3 spans 14 residues. CDR1 is KGHSH and CDR2 is LQKENI in the germline V gene. Trimming took 5 bases from V and 2 from J; bases not matched to a gene: 5. This CDR3 is CASSTNRGQETQYF. CDR3 bases: TGTGCCAGCTCAACCAACAGGGGACAAGAGACCCAGTACTTC.

J is TRBJ2-3 and V is TRBV29-1; 10 bases align to TRBD2. CDR1 and CDR2 (germline): SQVTM, ANQGSEA. V was clipped by 4 bases and J by 0 bases; unmatched bases: 4. This CDR3 comprises 15 residues. Here the CDR3 reads CSVALAGGSTDTQYF. CDR3 sequence (DNA): TGCAGCGTTGCCTTAGCGGGGGGTAGCACAGATACGCAGTATTTT.

This clonotype has a count of ten or more. V and J are TRBV3-1 and TRBJ2-5, with TRBD2 matching 12 bases. The CDR3 runs 18 residues. Germline loops: CDR1 LGHDT, CDR2 YNNKEL (reference sequence). J gave up 4 bases and V 1 base, and 10 bases lay outside the gene matches. The CDR3 sequence: CASSQVASGGAVRETQYF. DNA of the CDR3: TGTGCCAGCAGCCAAGTCGCTAGCGGGGGGGCCGTTCGAGAGACCCAGTACTTC.

The chain is built from TRBV7-4 and TRBJ2-7, with TRBD1 matching 8 bases. The CDR3 extends over 17 amino acids. V trimming: 2 bases; J trimming: 1 base; junction bases outside the gene matches: 10. The germline V gene encodes CDR1 SGHVT and CDR2 SQSDAQ. CDR3 in DNA: TGTGCCAGCAGCTTACAGGGGCGCTGGACAGGGTCCTACGAGCAGTACGTC. This codes for CASSLQGRWTGSYEQYV.

This sequence joins TRBV10-3 and TRBJ2-2; D is tentatively TRBD1 or TRBD2 (5 bases each). Germline loops: CDR1 ENHRY, CDR2 SYGVKD. This CDR3 has 14 residues. Deletions cut 4 bases from V and 3 bases from J, with 9 bases between. The CDR3, as DNA: TGTGCCATCAGTGGCAGGGACGACACCGGGGAGCTGTTTTTT. Protein product: CAISGRDDTGELFF.

CDR3 residues: CASSVTGTANSPLHF. In DNA, the CDR3 is TGTGCCAGCAGCGTGACCGGGACAGCAAATTCACCCCTCCACTTT. The chain is built from TRBV25-1 and TRBJ1-6, with 7 bases fitting TRBD1. With 6 bases clipped from V and 7 bases from J, the junction kept 9 bases outside the gene matches. The CDR3 has 15 amino acids. The germline CDR1 and CDR2 sequences are MGHDK and SYGVNS.

This clonotype was detected a few times. V usage is TRBV7-2 and J usage is TRBJ1-2; possible D gene TRBD1, 5 bases. Germline CDR1 is SGHTA and CDR2 is FQGNSA. The CDR3 sequence is 13 residues long. V lost 4 bases to trimming and J lost 4 bases, with 10 bases between them. The CDR3, as DNA: TGTGCCAGCAGCTACGACAGAGTCTATGGCTACACCTTC. The encoded protein is CASSYDRVYGYTF.

This clonotype was detected a few times. V usage is TRBV20-1 and J usage is TRBJ1-1; D might be TRBD1 (5 bases). Germline CDR1 and CDR2: DFQATT and SNEGSKA (reference sequence). There are 14 residues in the CDR3. CDR3 sequence (DNA): TGCAGATCCCCGTTGCGGCAGGGTGAAACTGAAGCTTTCTTT. This encodes CRSPLRQGETEAFF.

The rearrangement links TRBV14 to TRBJ2-3; 7 nucleotides agree with TRBD2. Per the germline V gene, CDR1 is SGHDN and CDR2 is FVKESK. The trim removed 3 bases at V and 1 base at J, leaving 4 bases unmatched. This CDR3 spans 15 amino acids. As DNA, the CDR3 is TGTGCCAGCAGCCAGCGAGCGGGGCGCACAGATACGCAGTATTTT. Translated, it gives CASSQRAGRTDTQYF.

This clonotype appeared a few times. The chain recombines TRBV5-8 with TRBJ1-5; D is uncertain. The CDR3 is made up of 11 amino acids. Germline CDR1 SGHTS, CDR2 YDEGEE. V was clipped by 4 bases and J by 8 bases, with 7 bases between them. CDR3 in DNA: TGTGCCAGCAGCCTCGAGAAGCCCCAGCATTTT. Its translation: CASSLEKPQHF. Complete variable domain (other parts from reference TRBV5-8 and TRBJ1-5): EAGVTQSPTHLIKTRGQQATLRCSPISGHTSVYWYQQALGLGLQFLLWYDEGEERNRGNFPPRFSGRQFPNYSSELNVNALELEDSALYLCASSLEKPQHFGDGTRLSIL.

This clonotype was counted many times. The CDR3 region is CASSQEAIVGLAGSPARREQFF. The CDR3, as DNA: TGCGCCAGCAGCCAAGAAGCAATCGTGGGACTAGCGGGGAGTCCGGCCCGTAGAGAGCAGTTCTTC. V and J are TRBV4-3 and TRBJ2-1, with 13 positions matching TRBD2. In germline, CDR1 is LGHNA, CDR2 YSLEER. This CDR3 has 22 residues. V was clipped by 0 bases and J by 10 bases; unmatched bases: 24.

There are a few counts of this clonotype. The chain links TRBV7-2 to TRBJ1-5, with D uncertain. Trimming left V 4 bases short and J 6 bases short, with 10 bases between. The length of the CDR3 is 13 residues. Germline CDR1 SGHTA, CDR2 FQGNSA. CDR3 loop: CASSSTPGQPQHF. In DNA form, the CDR3 reads TGTGCCAGCAGCTCAACTCCAGGTCAGCCCCAGCATTTT.

Ten or more counts support this clonotype. The CDR3 DNA is TGCGCCAGCAGCCAGACACCGACCAGCACAGATACGCAGTATTTT. This sequence encodes CASSQTPTSTDTQYF. V usage is TRBV4-1 and J usage is TRBJ2-3; D ambiguous. The V end lost 3 bases, the J end lost 0 bases, and 10 bases lay between the germline ends. The CDR3 covers 15 residues. The germline CDR1 and CDR2 sequences are MGHRA and YSYEKL.

This clonotype was observed at least ten times. The chain uses TRBV12-3 or TRBV12-4 and TRBJ2-7; the D gene is possibly TRBD2 (5 bases). The CDR3 loop spans 16 amino acids. V lost 2 bases to trimming and J lost 2 bases, with 16 bases between them. The CDR3, as DNA: TGTGCCAGCAGTTTATGGGAACTCTCGGGGACCTACGAGCAGTACTTC. Amino acid sequence: CASSLWELSGTYEQYF.

This clonotype showed up just a few times. The chain is built from TRBV7-2 and TRBJ2-5; D may be TRBD2 (7 bases). This CDR3 has 18 residues. Germline V gene sequence: CDR1 SGHTA, CDR2 FQGNSA. V shed 2 bases and J shed 5 bases, with 24 bases lying between them. The CDR3 here is CASSLREKGRGFRETQYF. CDR3 coding DNA: TGTGCCAGCAGCTTAAGGGAGAAAGGGAGGGGGTTCAGGGAGACCCAGTACTTC.

The chain recombines TRBV2 with TRBJ2-5; D possibly corresponds to TRBD1 (6 bases). Trimming took off 4 bases at V and 5 bases at J, with 17 bases between the two ends. This CDR3 region has 15 residues. In germline, CDR1 is SNHLY, CDR2 FYNNEI. The DNA of the CDR3 is TGTGCCAGCAGTGCTCTAGGGCAGGGGTTGGAGACCCAGTACTTC. This gives the protein CASSALGQGLETQYF.

This clonotype appeared a few times. This chain links TRBV7-9 with TRBJ2-3, with D perhaps matching TRBD1 or TRBD2 (6 bases each). The CDR3 is 16 residues long. The V gene lost 1 base and the J gene lost 3 bases, with 14 bases spanning the gap. Germline V lookup: CDR1 SEHNR, CDR2 FQNEAQ (reference sequence). In DNA, the CDR3 is TGTGCCAGCAGCTTAGTAATTGGGGGGCGGACAGATACGCAGTATTTT. It specifies CASSLVIGGRTDTQYF.

The chain combines TRBV11-2 with TRBJ2-3; D may be TRBD2 (7 bases). The length of the CDR3 is 14 residues. V was shortened by 9 bases and J by 2 bases, with 15 bases between the two germline ends. The germline V gene has CDR1 SGHAT and CDR2 FQNNGV. The CDR3 reads CASRGRGNTDTQYF. As DNA, the CDR3 is TGTGCCAGTCGGGGGCGGGGGAACACAGATACGCAGTATTTT.

J is TRBJ2-6 and V is TRBV23-1; perhaps TRBD2 as D (7 bases). TRBV23-1 is an open reading frame, and its role is uncertain. The CDR3 contains 14 residues. Trimming left V 7 bases short and J 9 bases short, with 16 bases between. The CDR3 DNA reads TGCGCCAGCATCGGGGGGCTGTGGGACAACGTCCTGACTTTC. This gives the protein CASIGGLWDNVLTF.

Many counts were recorded for this clonotype. The rearrangement uses TRBV7-2 and TRBJ2-7; D is ambiguous. This CDR3 has 11 residues. The germline V gene encodes CDR1 SGHTA and CDR2 FQGNSA. V lost 5 bases to trimming and J lost 2 bases, with 4 bases between them. The CDR3 DNA follows: TGTGCCAGCAGCACCACCTACGAGCAGTACTTC. It codes for CASSTTYEQYF.

A few counts support this clonotype. The rearrangement uses TRBV2 and TRBJ2-7; D might be TRBD2 (6 bases). V was shortened by 8 bases and J by 1 base, with 12 bases between the two germline ends. The CDR3 contains 13 residues. CDR1 SNHLY and CDR2 FYNNEI come from the germline V gene. CDR3 coding DNA: TGTGCCAGCGGAGGGACTCCTTCCTACGAGCAGTACTTC. Amino acid sequence: CASGGTPSYEQYF.

This clonotype was seen at least ten times. This chain connects TRBV12-3 or TRBV12-4 to TRBJ2-3; D gene uncertain. With 0 bases removed from V and 0 bases from J, the gap between germline ends came to 13 bases. This CDR3 has 17 amino acids. The CDR3 DNA sequence: TGTGCCAGCAGTTTAGCGCTTGGCAGGAGCAGCACAGATACGCAGTATTTT. Protein sequence: CASSLALGRSSTDTQYF.

Only a few counts were recorded for this clonotype. The chain links TRBV29-1 to TRBJ1-1; D uncertain. Trimming pared 0 bases from V and 8 bases from J, leaving 10 bases between. Germline V CDR1 and CDR2: SQVTM, ANQGSEA. CDR3 length: 12 amino acids. The CDR3 here is CSVEEDRSEAFF. For the CDR3, the DNA is TGCAGCGTTGAAGAAGACCGGTCCGAAGCTTTCTTT.

This clonotype was found a few times. This sequence joins TRBV28 and TRBJ2-4, with D perhaps TRBD2 (7 bases). V was shortened by 1 base and J by 2 bases, with 9 bases between the two germline ends. In germline, CDR1 is MDHEN, CDR2 SYDVKM. There are 15 residues in the CDR3. CDR3 region: CASSLFGGPKNIQYF. The DNA for the CDR3 is TGTGCCAGCAGTTTATTCGGGGGGCCCAAAAACATTCAGTACTTC.

This clonotype occurred a few times. The chain is built from TRBV12-3 or TRBV12-4 and TRBJ1-5; TRBD1 aligns across 7 bases. The CDR3 is 15 amino acids. Trimming removed 6 bases from V and 1 base from J; junction bases left unmatched: 6. CDR3 DNA: TGTGCCAGCAGGCTACAGGGGTCGAGCAATCAGCCCCAGCATTTT. Its protein product is CASRLQGSSNQPQHF.